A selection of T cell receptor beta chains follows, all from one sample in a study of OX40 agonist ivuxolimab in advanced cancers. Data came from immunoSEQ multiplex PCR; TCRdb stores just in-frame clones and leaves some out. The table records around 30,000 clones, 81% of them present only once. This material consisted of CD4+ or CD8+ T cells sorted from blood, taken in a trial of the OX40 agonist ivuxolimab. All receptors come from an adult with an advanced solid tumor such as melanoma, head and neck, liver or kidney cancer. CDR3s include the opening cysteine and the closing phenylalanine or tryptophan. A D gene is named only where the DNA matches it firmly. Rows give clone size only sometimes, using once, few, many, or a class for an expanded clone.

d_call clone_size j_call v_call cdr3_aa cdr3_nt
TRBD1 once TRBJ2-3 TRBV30 CAWSVGDSLNTDTQYF TGTGCCTGGAGTGTAGGGGACAGTTTAAATACAGATACGCAGTATTTT
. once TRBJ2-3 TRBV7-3 CASSLIAGSTDTQYF TGTGCCAGCAGCTTAATTGCGGGAAGCACAGATACGCAGTATTTT
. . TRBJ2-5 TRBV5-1 CASSLPGDTQETQYF TGCGCCAGCAGCTTACCAGGGGACACACAAGAGACCCAGTACTTC
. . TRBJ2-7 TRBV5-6 CASSLEPPSYRVSYEQYF TGTGCCAGCAGCTTGGAACCGCCGTCGTATCGCGTTTCCTACGAGCAGTACTTC
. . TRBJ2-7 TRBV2 CASSERFLASYEQYF TGTGCCAGCAGTGAAAGGTTTCTAGCCTCCTACGAGCAGTACTTC
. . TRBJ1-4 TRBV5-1 CASSPRGIVTNEKLFF TGCGCCAGCAGCCCTCGTGGGATTGTAACTAATGAAAAACTGTTTTTT
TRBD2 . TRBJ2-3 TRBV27 CATLRTSGLPDTQYF TGTGCCACACTCCGGACTAGTGGTTTACCAGATACGCAGTATTTT
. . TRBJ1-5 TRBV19 CASSITEGSGNQPQHF TGTGCCAGTAGTATAACAGAGGGCAGCGGAAATCAGCCCCAGCATTTT
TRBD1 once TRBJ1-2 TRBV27 CASSFRGQNGYTF TGTGCCAGCAGTTTCAGGGGGCAGAATGGCTACACCTTC
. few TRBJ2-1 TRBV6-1 CASSNGPTGEQFF TGTGCCAGCAGTAACGGACCGACCGGTGAGCAGTTCTTC
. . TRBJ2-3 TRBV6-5 CASSYSGRPADTQYF TGTGCCAGCAGTTACTCGGGGCGTCCTGCAGATACGCAGTATTTT
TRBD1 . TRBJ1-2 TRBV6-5 CASSSGGQGGYGYTF TGTGCCAGCAGTTCGGGTGGACAGGGTGGCTATGGCTACACCTTC
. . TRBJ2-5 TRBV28 CASSLLAGSETQYF TGTGCCAGCAGTTTATTGGCGGGCTCAGAGACCCAGTACTTC
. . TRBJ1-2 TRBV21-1 CASSTGQGNYGYTF TGTGCCAGCAGCACAGGACAGGGGAACTATGGCTACACCTTC
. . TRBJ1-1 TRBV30 CACQRGTNTEAFF TGTGCCTGCCAAAGGGGGACCAACACTGAAGCTTTCTTT
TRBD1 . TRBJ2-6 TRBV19 CASMVAQGERGANVLTF TGTGCCAGTATGGTTGCACAGGGGGAGCGGGGGGCCAACGTCCTGACTTTC
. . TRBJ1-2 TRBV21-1 CASSKGRTVSGYTF TGTGCCAGCAGCAAAGGAAGAACGGTTAGTGGCTACACCTTC
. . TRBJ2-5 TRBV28 CASSYETQYF TGTGCCAGCAGTTACGAGACCCAGTACTTC
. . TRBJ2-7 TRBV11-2 CASSLGRVYEQYF TGTGCCAGCAGTCTCGGACGGGTCTACGAGCAGTACTTC
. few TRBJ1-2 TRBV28 CASSFPHRSGSYTF TGTGCCAGCAGTTTCCCCCACAGGAGCGGGAGCTACACCTTC
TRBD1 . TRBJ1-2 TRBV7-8 CASSRTGGSGYTF TGTGCCAGCAGCCGGACAGGGGGCTCTGGCTACACCTTC
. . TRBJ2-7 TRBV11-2 CASSLGAYEQYF TGTGCCAGCAGCTTAGGGGCCTACGAGCAGTACTTC
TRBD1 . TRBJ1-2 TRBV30 CAWRVTTGGGGYTF TGTGCCTGGAGAGTAACGACAGGGGGAGGTGGCTACACCTTC